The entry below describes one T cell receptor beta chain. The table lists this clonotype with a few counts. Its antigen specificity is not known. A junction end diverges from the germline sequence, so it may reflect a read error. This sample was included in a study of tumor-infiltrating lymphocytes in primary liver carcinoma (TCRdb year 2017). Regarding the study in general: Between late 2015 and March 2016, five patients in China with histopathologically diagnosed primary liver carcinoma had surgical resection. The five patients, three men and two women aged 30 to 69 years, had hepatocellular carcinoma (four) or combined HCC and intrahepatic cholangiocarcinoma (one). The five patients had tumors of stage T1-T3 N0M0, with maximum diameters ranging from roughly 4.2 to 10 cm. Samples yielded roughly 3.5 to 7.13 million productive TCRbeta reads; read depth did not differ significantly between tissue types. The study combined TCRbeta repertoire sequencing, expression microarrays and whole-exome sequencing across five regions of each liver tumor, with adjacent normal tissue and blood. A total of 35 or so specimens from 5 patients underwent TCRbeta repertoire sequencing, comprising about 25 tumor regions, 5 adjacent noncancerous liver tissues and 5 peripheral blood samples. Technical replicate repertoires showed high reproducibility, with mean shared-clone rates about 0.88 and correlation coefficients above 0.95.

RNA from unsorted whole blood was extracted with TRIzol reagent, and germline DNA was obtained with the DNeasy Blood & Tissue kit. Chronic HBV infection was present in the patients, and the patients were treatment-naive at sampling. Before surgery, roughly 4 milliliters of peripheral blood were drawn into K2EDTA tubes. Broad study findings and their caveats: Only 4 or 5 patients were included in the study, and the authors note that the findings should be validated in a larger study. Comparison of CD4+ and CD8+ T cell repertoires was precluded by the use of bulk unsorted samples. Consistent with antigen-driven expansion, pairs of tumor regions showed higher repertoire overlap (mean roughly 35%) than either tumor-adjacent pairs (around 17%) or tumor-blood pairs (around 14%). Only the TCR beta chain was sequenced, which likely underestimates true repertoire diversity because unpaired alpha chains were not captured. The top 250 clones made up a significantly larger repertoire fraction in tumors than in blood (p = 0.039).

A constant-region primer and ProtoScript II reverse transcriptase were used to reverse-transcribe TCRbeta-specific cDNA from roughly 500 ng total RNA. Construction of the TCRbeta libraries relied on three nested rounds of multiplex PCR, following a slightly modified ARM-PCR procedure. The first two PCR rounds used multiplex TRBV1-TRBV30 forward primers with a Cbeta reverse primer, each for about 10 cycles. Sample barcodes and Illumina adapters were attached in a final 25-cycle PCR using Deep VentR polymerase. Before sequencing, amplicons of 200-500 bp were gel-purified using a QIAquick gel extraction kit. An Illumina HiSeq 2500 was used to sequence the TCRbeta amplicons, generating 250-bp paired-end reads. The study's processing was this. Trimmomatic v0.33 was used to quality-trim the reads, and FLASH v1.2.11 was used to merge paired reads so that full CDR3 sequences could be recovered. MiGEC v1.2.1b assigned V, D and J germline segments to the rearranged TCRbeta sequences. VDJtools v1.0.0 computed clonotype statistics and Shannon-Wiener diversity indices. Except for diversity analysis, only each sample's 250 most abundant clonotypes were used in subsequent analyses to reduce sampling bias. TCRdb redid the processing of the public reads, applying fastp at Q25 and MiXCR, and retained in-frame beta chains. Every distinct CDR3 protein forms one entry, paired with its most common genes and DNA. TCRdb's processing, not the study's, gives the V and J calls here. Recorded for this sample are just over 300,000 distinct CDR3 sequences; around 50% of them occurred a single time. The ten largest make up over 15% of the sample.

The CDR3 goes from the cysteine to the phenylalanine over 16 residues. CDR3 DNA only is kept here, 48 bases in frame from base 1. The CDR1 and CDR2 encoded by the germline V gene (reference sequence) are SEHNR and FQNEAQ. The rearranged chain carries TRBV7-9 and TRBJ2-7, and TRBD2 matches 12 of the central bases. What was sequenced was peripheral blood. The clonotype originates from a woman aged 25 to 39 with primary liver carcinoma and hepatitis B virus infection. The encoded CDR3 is CASSLVSGTSGSGFHF. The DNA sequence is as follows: TGTGCCAGCAGCTTAGTTTCCGGGACTAGCGGGTCGGGGTTCCACTTC.